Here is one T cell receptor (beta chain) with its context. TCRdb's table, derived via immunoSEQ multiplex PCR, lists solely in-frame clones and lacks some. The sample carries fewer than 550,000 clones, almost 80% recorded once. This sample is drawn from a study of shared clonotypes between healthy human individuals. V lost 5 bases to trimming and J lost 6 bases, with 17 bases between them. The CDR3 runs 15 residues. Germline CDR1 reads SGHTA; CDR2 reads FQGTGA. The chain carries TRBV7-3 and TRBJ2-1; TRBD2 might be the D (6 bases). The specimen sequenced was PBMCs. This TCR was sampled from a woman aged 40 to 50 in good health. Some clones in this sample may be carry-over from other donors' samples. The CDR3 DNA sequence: TGTGCCAGCAGCCCTTTCGCGGGGAGGCCCAATGAGCAGTTCTTC. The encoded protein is CASSPFAGRPNEQFF.